Listed below are T cell receptor beta chains from one sample, sequenced in a study of blood T cells in healthy people across ages. MiXCR, applied by TCRdb to the 5' RACE reads, yields one record per CDR3 protein. Of 1,300,000 or so distinct CDR3 sequences listed, approximately 59% are singletons. The specimen sequenced was blood. The receptors were gathered from a man between 18 and 35 years old in good health. Both conserved end residues are trimmed from each CDR3. The order of the fields is J gene, clone size, V gene, CDR3 protein. Only some rows state a clone size, as once, few, many or a class for expanded clones.

J: TRBJ1-2; size: .; V: TRBV20-1; CDR3: SARIGTGYGYT
J: TRBJ2-2; size: few; V: TRBV5-1; CDR3: ASSWGTVTGELF
J: TRBJ1-4; size: .; V: TRBV9; CDR3: ASSPSGGVTTNEKLF
J: TRBJ2-2; size: .; V: TRBV5-4; CDR3: ASGAATGELF
J: TRBJ2-5; size: few; V: TRBV5-6; CDR3: ASSYGQGQETQY
J: .; size: .; V: TRBV27; CDR3: ASILVAGGKTQY
J: TRBJ2-1; size: few; V: TRBV12-3/TRBV12-4; CDR3: ASRGQLPVEQF
J: .; size: .; V: TRBV6-1; CDR3: ASNAVRYEQY
J: TRBJ2-3; size: .; V: TRBV3-1; CDR3: ASSLSATGESRVNTQY
J: .; size: .; V: TRBV25-1; CDR3: ASGSRGIYNEQY
J: TRBJ2-5; size: .; V: TRBV6-6; CDR3: ASSDNGIQETQY
J: TRBJ1-5; size: .; V: TRBV3-1; CDR3: ASSRRQGSNQPQH
J: TRBJ2-2; size: .; V: TRBV29-1; CDR3: SVEIPLSGLHTGELF
J: TRBJ2-7; size: few; V: TRBV2; CDR3: ASRPDRGRSYEQY
J: .; size: .; V: TRBV6-5; CDR3: ASSYSLQAGGTTYEQY
J: TRBJ2-5; size: many; V: TRBV20-1; CDR3: SAREGYLQETQY